One and the same sample provided the 24 T cell receptor beta chains below, sequenced in a study of regulatory T cells in long-lasting Graves disease (dated by TCRdb to the early 2020s). In light of the paper, this sample's time point label describes: persistent/refractory GD, antithyroid drugs over 5 years with positive TRAb. RNA was extracted from PBMCs in TRIzol for both TCR sequencing and RNA sequencing. The method was multiplex PCR. Sequencing was performed on an Illumina HiSeq 4000. CDR3 regions were amplified by Arm-PCR with iRepertoire HTBI primers to construct TCR beta libraries. The public reads were run again by TCRdb, first through fastp at Q25 and then through MiXCR, and only productive beta chains were kept. Entries are consolidated by CDR3 protein sequence, retaining the most common genes and DNA. Present in this sample are approximately 350,000 distinct CDR3 sequences, roughly 20% of which were seen just once. The ten biggest clones cover approximately 30% of the sample.

Sequenced here: peripheral blood mononuclear cells (PBMCs), sampled when the disease was refractory, from a patient treated with antithyroid drugs. These receptors all come from a woman between 35 and 50 years old with Graves disease. Donor details come from another sample of the same person, matched by shared clones.

Only a few counts were recorded for this clonotype. V and J are TRBV5-1 and TRBJ2-6, with D perhaps TRBD2 (6 bases). CDR1 is SGHRS, CDR2 YFSETQ, per germline. The CDR3 sequence is 18 residues long. V gave up 4 bases and J gave up 1 base, with 18 bases separating them. CDR3 DNA sequence: TGCGCCAGCAGCCAAATATGGGGGGTCGCATCTGGGGCCAACGTCCTGACTTTC. Translating gives CASSQIWGVASGANVLTF.

V gene TRBV11-2 combines with J gene TRBJ2-7; 8 bases are a match to TRBD2. From germline, CDR1 is SGHAT and CDR2 FQNNGV. The V gene end was trimmed by 7 bases and the J gene end by 2 bases; junction bases not matched to a gene: 7. The length of the CDR3 is 14 residues. CDR3 bases: TGTGCCAGCACCAGTAGCGGGACTCCCTACGAGCAGTACTTC. As protein: CASTSSGTPYEQYF.

The chain has TRBV20-1 and TRBJ2-7; 9 bases are a match to TRBD2. Germline loops: CDR1 DFQATT, CDR2 SNEGSKA (reference sequence). The CDR3 covers 15 residues. V shed 3 bases, J shed 2 bases, and the junction held 8 bases outside the gene matches. The CDR3 region has the DNA TGCAGTGCTAGCCCCGTAGCGGGAGTGGCCTACGAGCAGTACTTC. Translating gives CSASPVAGVAYEQYF.

On this clonotype: A read error is the likely source, as a far larger clone sits one nucleotide away. No conserved phenylalanine or tryptophan is present at the end of the CDR3, so a read error is the likely explanation. The CDR3 DNA is TGTGCCAGCAGCCTGGGCCATGGCTACACCCTC. This sequence encodes CASSLGHGYTL. V and J are TRBV12-3 or TRBV12-4 and TRBJ1-2; unclear D gene. Deletions cut 6 bases from V and 6 bases from J, with 8 bases between. The CDR3 runs 11 residues.

Notes on this clonotype: This may be a read error: a much more frequent sequence differs by one nucleotide. The V and J genes are TRBV28 and TRBJ2-5, with TRBD2 matching 9 bases. Germline V gene data show CDR1 as MDHEN and CDR2 as SYDVKM. The CDR3 loop spans 15 amino acids. Trimming removed 5 bases from V and 7 bases from J; junction bases left unmatched: 11. DNA for the CDR3: TGTGCCAGCAGTCTCCGGACTAGCGTCTTAGGGACCCAGTACTTC. Its protein is CASSLRTSVLGTQYF.

The rearrangement joins TRBV6-5 to TRBJ1-5; D is possibly TRBD1 (5 bases). The V gene's germline CDR1 is MNHEY and CDR2 SVGAGI. Trimming pared 4 bases from V and 2 bases from J, leaving 9 bases between. The CDR3 has 14 residues. The CDR3: CASSSQEGNQPQHF. DNA of the CDR3: TGTGCCAGCAGTTCACAGGAGGGCAATCAGCCCCAGCATTTT.

This clonotype was seen repeatedly, ten times or more. The gene calls are TRBV6-1 and TRBJ1-1, with no clear D. Trimming removed 5 bases at V and 0 bases at J, with 10 bases between. Looked up from germline, CDR1 is MNHNS and CDR2 is SASEGT. The CDR3 is 14 residues long. The CDR3 DNA sequence: TGTGCCAGCAGTCACCTACCCGTGAACACTGAAGCTTTCTTT. Translated: CASSHLPVNTEAFF.

Many counts were recorded for this clonotype. The V call is TRBV7-3, the J call TRBJ2-7; D remains ambiguous. Germline lookup yields CDR1 SGHTA and CDR2 FQGTGA. V was trimmed by 6 bases and J by 0 bases, leaving 9 bases between them. The CDR3 is 13 amino acids. The CDR3 nucleotides read TGTGCCAGCAGTAACGCTCCCTCCTACGAGCAGTACTTC. It is translated as CASSNAPSYEQYF.

About this clonotype itself: This may come from a read error, since a much larger clone is one base off. V gene TRBV12-3 or TRBV12-4 combines with J gene TRBJ1-5, with 8 bases fitting TRBD1. There are 15 residues in the CDR3. Unmatched junction bases numbered 6, after V lost 2 bases and J lost 6 bases. The CDR3 DNA reads TGTGCCAGCAGTTTAAACGCAGGGGGCCTTCAGCCCCAGCATTTT. Its translation is CASSLNAGGLQPQHF.

This clonotype showed up just a few times. The CDR3 spells CSAHQDRNSNQPQHF. CDR3 nucleotide sequence: TGCAGTGCTCATCAGGACAGAAATAGCAATCAGCCCCAGCATTTT. V usage is TRBV20-1 and J usage is TRBJ1-5; perhaps TRBD1 as D (6 bases). Trimming removed 5 bases from V and 0 bases from J, with 14 bases in between. The length of the CDR3 is 15 residues. Germline assignment: CDR1 DFQATT and CDR2 SNEGSKA (reference sequence).

This clonotype was seen once. The chain carries TRBV28 and TRBJ1-1; possibly TRBD1 for D (5 bases). CDR1 MDHEN and CDR2 SYDVKM come from the germline V gene. V was trimmed by 6 bases and J by 2 bases, leaving 19 bases between them. There are 16 residues in the CDR3. CDR3 DNA sequence: TGTGCCAGCAGACCCGGGGGAGACGACGGCAACACTGAAGCTTTCTTT. Amino acids: CASRPGGDDGNTEAFF.

The V and J genes are TRBV5-8 and TRBJ1-4; D not resolved. The length of the CDR3 is 15 residues. Germline CDR1 and CDR2: SGHTS and YDEGEE. Trimming stripped 0 bases from V and 7 bases from J, with 13 bases between. CDR3 amino acids: CASSLAGGEFEKLFF. In nucleotides, the CDR3 is TGTGCCAGCAGCTTGGCGGGTGGAGAATTTGAAAAACTGTTTTTT.

Many counts were recorded for this clonotype. The CDR3 region has the DNA TGTGCCAGCAGTCCTGTAGGTAAGGACAGGGGGAGCAATCAGCCCCAGCATTTT. Translated, it gives CASSPVGKDRGSNQPQHF. The genes are TRBV27 and TRBJ1-5, with 10 positions matching TRBD1. The CDR3 is 18 amino acids. Germline V gene sequence: CDR1 MNHEY, CDR2 SMNVEV (reference sequence). V dropped 5 bases and J dropped 1; count of bases not matched to a gene: 11.

This clonotype was seen a handful of times. The CDR3 loop reads CASSLGMGLEQYF. DNA of the CDR3: TGTGCCAGCAGCTTAGGTATGGGGCTCGAGCAGTACTTC. The rearrangement joins TRBV7-3 to TRBJ2-7, with D perhaps matching TRBD1 (5 bases). The germline gives CDR1 SGHTA, CDR2 FQGTGA. V was pared by 2 bases and J by 6 bases, with 11 bases between. The CDR3 length is 13 residues. Full variable domain (outside the CDR3, taken from reference TRBV7-3 and TRBJ2-7): GAGVSQTPSNKVTEKGKYVELRCDPISGHTALYWYRQSLGQGPEFLIYFQGTGAADDSGLPNDRFFAVRPEGSVSTLKIQRTERGDSAVYLCASSLGMGLEQYFGPGTRLTVT.

This clonotype was observed at least ten times. The V call is TRBV28, the J call TRBJ1-1; D may be TRBD1 (5 bases). With 5 bases removed from V and 7 bases from J, the gap between germline ends came to 14 bases. The CDR3 totals 13 residues. Germline V gene data show CDR1 as MDHEN and CDR2 as SYDVKM. CDR3 in DNA: TGTGCCAGCAGTCCGGTTGGGGCCGTTGAAGCTTTCTTT. Translating gives CASSPVGAVEAFF.

The chain combines TRBV20-1 with TRBJ2-1; 9 positions agree with TRBD1. The CDR3 has 12 amino acids. The germline V gene encodes CDR1 DFQATT and CDR2 SNEGSKA (reference sequence). V lost 7 bases and J lost 2; bases outside the gene matches: 0. For the CDR3, the DNA is TGCAGTGGGGACAGGGCCTACAATGAGCAGTTCTTC. This translates into CSGDRAYNEQFF.

This clonotype was seen a few times. The V and J genes are TRBV14 and TRBJ1-3; D is ambiguous. The germline V and J ends were trimmed by 5 bases and 4 bases, with 3 bases remaining between them. Germline CDR1 reads SGHDN; CDR2 reads FVKESK. This CDR3 contains 11 residues. DNA of the CDR3: TGTGCCAGCAGCATGGGAAACACCATATATTTT. Translation gives CASSMGNTIYF. The full variable domain, its missing parts supplied by reference TRBV14 and TRBJ1-3, is EAGVTQFPSHSVIEKGQTVTLRCDPISGHDNLYWYRRVMGKEIKFLLHFVKESKQDESGMPNNRFLAERTGGTYSTLKVQPAELEDSGVYFCASSMGNTIYFGEGSWLTVV.

This clonotype appeared a few times. The CDR3, as DNA: TGCGCCAGCAGCTTGGCAGCGGGAGTCACCGGGGAGCTGTTTTTT. This codes for CASSLAAGVTGELFF. The chain is built from TRBV5-1 and TRBJ2-2; TRBD2 agrees at 8 bases. CDR1 and CDR2 from the germline V gene are SGHRS and YFSETQ. The junction had 2 bases not matched to a gene; V was cut back by 0 bases and J by 4 bases. The CDR3 consists of 15 residues.

In this sample, this clonotype turned up a few times. The V and J genes are TRBV10-3 and TRBJ1-2; maybe TRBD1 (6 bases). The germline CDR1 and CDR2 sequences are ENHRY and SYGVKD. Trimming took off 0 bases at V and 6 bases at J, with 11 bases between the two ends. The CDR3 is 14 amino acids. As DNA, the CDR3 is TGTGCCATCAGTGAGTCGGGACATTACCATGGCTACACCTTC. Protein sequence: CAISESGHYHGYTF.

The sample holds many counts of this clonotype. The gene calls are TRBV6-1 and TRBJ2-7; 8 bases line up with TRBD2. Per germline, CDR1 MNHNS and CDR2 SASEGT. The V segment lost 5 bases and the J segment 2 bases; nucleotides outside the gene matches: 8. This CDR3 region has 15 residues. This CDR3 is CASSLGGDLPYEQYF. DNA of the CDR3: TGTGCCAGCAGTCTCGGGGGGGACCTCCCCTACGAGCAGTACTTC.

As regards this clonotype: A much larger clonotype is one base distant, so this may be a read error. J is TRBJ2-6 and V is TRBV7-3, with 7 bases fitting TRBD2. The CDR3 totals 18 residues. Germline lookup yields CDR1 SGHTA and CDR2 FQGTGA. Here the CDR3 reads CASSLIGGSTSGASVLTF. CDR3 bases: TGTGCCAGCAGCTTAATTGGCGGGAGCACCTCTGGGGCCAGCGTCCTGACTTTC.

This clonotype was picked up a small number of times. The gene calls are TRBV19 and TRBJ2-7; 8 bases match TRBD1. The CDR3 contains 15 residues. Trimming cost V 4 bases and J 3 bases; bases outside gene matches: 8. In germline, CDR1 is LNHDA, CDR2 SQIVND (reference sequence). The CDR3 sequence is CASSRYPGQDYEQYF. CDR3 nucleotide sequence: TGTGCCAGTAGTAGATACCCGGGACAGGACTACGAGCAGTACTTC.

V is TRBV30 and J is TRBJ1-4; no clear D gene. V was clipped by 0 bases and J by 8 bases, with 13 bases between them. CDR3 length equals 14 residues. Germline V gives CDR1 GTSNPN, CDR2 SVGIG (reference sequence). CDR3 amino acids: CAWSVRGLGEKLFF. For the CDR3, the DNA is TGTGCCTGGAGTGTACGAGGCCTAGGGGAAAAACTGTTTTTT.

The chain links TRBV10-2 to TRBJ2-2; TRBD2 matches 7 bases. Per the germline V gene, CDR1 is WSHSY and CDR2 is SAAADI. This CDR3 is built from 15 residues. V shed 7 bases and J 6 bases; nucleotides not matched to a gene: 11. For the CDR3, the DNA is TGCGCCAGCACGATTGGGCGGGGGAAAGCCGGGGAGCTGTTTTTT. Protein: CASTIGRGKAGELFF.